This T cell receptor (beta chain) originates from a study of T cells after yellow fever vaccination. Background on the study: Fractions with few cells were prepared using SMART-Seq v4 Ultra Low Input.

Production of TCR cDNA was by 5'RACE template switching, which also added a universal primer site and UMIs. Each CDR3 protein gets one entry after TCRdb re-called the 5' RACE reads with MiXCR. This table holds tens of thousands of distinct CDR3 sequences, approximately 7.7% found once. Study results and limitations: Post-booster repertoires again held most primary-vaccination clones (about 95% CD4, roughly 88% CD8).

The sample holds a few counts of this clonotype. Its antigen is undetermined. V lost 1 base to trimming and J lost 0 bases, with 15 bases between them. The germline V gene has CDR1 LGHNA and CDR2 YNFKEQ. This CDR3 is 17 amino acids long. This clonotype was obtained from a man aged 18-30 years who received the YFV17D yellow fever vaccine. The V and J genes are TRBV4-2 and TRBJ1-1, with TRBD1 as a possible D gene (5 bases). The sequencing here drew on CD8+ T cells sorted from PBMCs, taken on the day of the first yellow fever vaccination. The CDR3 sequence: CASSQAWGDEVNTEAFF. CDR3 DNA sequence: TGTGCCAGCAGCCAAGCCTGGGGGGATGAGGTGAACACTGAAGCTTTCTTT.